This T cell receptor beta chain was captured by sequencing in a study of blood T cells in healthy people across ages. Overall study results and limits: While age rose, TCR beta diversity per million T cells dropped in a roughly linear way. Higher diversity, along with more naive CD4+ cells, distinguished long-lived donors from aged donors. Lack of knowledge of donor CMV status possibly confounded expanded clonotype changes.

A second 7 to 11 cycle PCR used barcoded and J-beta primers. TCRdb reanalysed the 5' RACE reads using MiXCR and keeps one entry per CDR3 protein. The data hold over a million distinct CDR3 sequences, with approximately 60% observed a single time. Isolation yielded PBMCs, at least 7 million per sample, in every case. With 0 bases removed from V and 6 bases from J, the gap between germline ends came to 5 bases. The germline V gene has CDR1 SEHNR and CDR2 FQNEAQ (reference sequence). The CDR3 has 12 residues. With regard to this clonotype: As yet, its antigen is unknown.

This TCR was sampled from a man between 18 and 29 years old in good health. Sequenced input: blood. V is TRBV7-9 and J is TRBJ1-2; no firm D call. As DNA, the CDR3 is TGTGCCAGCAGCTTAGCCCTGGATGGCTACACCTTC. Translation: CASSLALDGYTF.